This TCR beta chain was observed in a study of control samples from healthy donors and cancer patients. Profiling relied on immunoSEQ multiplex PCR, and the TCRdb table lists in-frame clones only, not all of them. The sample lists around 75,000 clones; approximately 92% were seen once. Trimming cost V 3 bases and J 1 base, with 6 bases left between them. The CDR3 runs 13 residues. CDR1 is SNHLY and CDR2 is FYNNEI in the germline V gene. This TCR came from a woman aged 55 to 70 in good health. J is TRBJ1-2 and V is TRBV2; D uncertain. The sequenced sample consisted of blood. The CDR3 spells CASSDGDNYGYTF. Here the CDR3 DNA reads TGTGCCAGCAGTGACGGAGATAACTATGGCTACACCTTC.